One T cell receptor beta chain is described in this entry. This clone was observed a single time. The antigen it recognizes is unknown. No qualities accompany the bases; no much larger clone lies one base away. Taken from cysteine to phenylalanine, the CDR3 has 16 residues. The entry retains the CDR3 DNA only, 48 bases that are in frame from base 1. CDR1 and CDR2, per the germline V gene (reference sequence), are SEHNR and FQNEAQ. V and J lose 1 base and 9 bases, and a span of 19 bases separates them. TCRbeta CDR3 regions were amplified from genomic DNA using the immunoSEQ Assay, a bias-controlled multiplex PCR. Per the source publication's procedure: The number of nucleated cells in each sample was estimated from the amplification of reference gene primers within the assay. To quantify the absolute abundance of each unique TCRbeta CDR3 rearrangement, sequence reads were collapsed and filtered. For each sample, productive Simpson clonality was calculated by taking the square root of Simpson's diversity index across productive rearrangements. TCRdb stores this immuneACCESS table with in-frame sequences only. Part of the clones is absent; in the studies checked, under half of the shortfall reflects unresolved V genes, and no reason is known for the rest. That table gives V, J and clone size, and the DNA gave D and trimming. The sample includes roughly 240,000 clones, with 70% to 85% observed a single time. The biggest ten clones account for 1.9% of the sample.

Each collaborating institution followed its own protocols to collect whole blood in K2EDTA tubes. Collaborator samples were shipped for TCRbeta analysis as frozen whole blood, isolated PBMCs, or DNA extracted from either sample type. This specimen belongs to a study of blood T cell repertoires in COVID-19 (dated by TCRdb to the early 2020s). Regarding the research as a whole: Samples covering the acute and convalescent phases of COVID-19 were provided by collaborators in the United States, Italy and Spain. The material from the prospective study consisted of cDNA or gDNA derived from T cells, B-cell-depleted T cells, or PBMCs. Deeply sampled blood TCRbeta repertoires from subjects exposed to, actively infected with, or recovered from COVID-19 were included in the dataset. The repertoires were made available in a free public database intended to serve as a resource for research on the immune response to SARS-CoV-2. The samples were drawn from two sources: the first 160 participants of the ongoing ImmuneRACE study, and 1,000 to 1,500 subjects contributed by 6 global collaborators. A de-identified subject ID, COVID-19 status, age in years and sex were almost always included in the sample metadata. Where available, HLA class I and class II types were taken from metadata supplied by the sample provider and were not determined by assay-based typing. Overall study results and their limits: How much clinical and demographic metadata was included differed by source and by participant, and the metadata was provided uncurated.

The sequenced sample was peripheral blood. This TCR was recovered from a woman older than 75 with acute or convalescent COVID-19. The sequence links TRBV7-9 to TRBJ2-1; matching of 7 bases hints at TRBD2 as the D gene. The sequenced DNA is TGTGCCAGCAGCTTAGGTGTGGCAGGGGAGGGTCCTGAGCAGTTCTTC. The resulting protein is CASSLGVAGEGPEQFF.